Sequencing of this T cell receptor (beta chain) was carried out in a study of blood T cells in healthy people across ages. Points on this clonotype: Its matching antigen is unknown.

Notes on the study in general: Considered underestimates were the diversity estimates obtained from one million T cells. Per-million-T-cell TCR beta diversity fell roughly linearly with age.

V shed 5 bases and J 1 base; nucleotides not matched to a gene: 7. This CDR3 is 14 amino acids long. Germline values: CDR1 SQVTM, CDR2 ANQGSEA. For the second PCR, which ran for roughly 6 to 12 cycles, a sample-barcoded 5' primer and a J-beta primer mix were used. From the 5' RACE reads, TCRdb called clonotypes with MiXCR, one entry per CDR3 protein. The sample shows approximately 830,000 distinct CDR3 sequences, approximately 67% of them seen only once. The sequence was collected from a man aged 30-40 years in good health. Sequencing was done on a sample of blood. The chain combines TRBV29-1 with TRBJ2-5; TRBD1 matches 7 bases. The CDR3 region has the DNA TGCAGCGTTCCCCGTGGGACAGTCCAAGAGACCCAGTACTTC. This translates into CSVPRGTVQETQYF.